This paragraph covers one T cell receptor (beta chain) sequence. Using immunoSEQ multiplex PCR, the repertoire was profiled, and TCRdb retains in-frame clones only, with some absent. Among about 73,000 clones listed, roughly 90% were seen once. The entry originates in a study of OX40 agonist ivuxolimab in advanced cancers. No patient had autoimmune disease or received systemic immunosuppression. The CDR3 is 19 residues long. V was clipped by 3 bases and J by 4 bases; unmatched bases: 11. The germline V gene has CDR1 SGHTA and CDR2 FQGNSA. This TCR was sampled from an adult with an advanced solid tumor such as melanoma, head and neck, liver or kidney cancer. The sequencing used CD4+ or CD8+ T cells sorted from blood, collected in a trial of the OX40 agonist ivuxolimab. This chain links TRBV7-2 with TRBJ2-1; TRBD2 aligns across 14 bases. The DNA of the CDR3 is TGTGCCAGCAGCTTTTCTCCGGGACTAGCGGGGGTCTCGTACAATGAGCAGTTCTTC. This translates into CASSFSPGLAGVSYNEQFF.